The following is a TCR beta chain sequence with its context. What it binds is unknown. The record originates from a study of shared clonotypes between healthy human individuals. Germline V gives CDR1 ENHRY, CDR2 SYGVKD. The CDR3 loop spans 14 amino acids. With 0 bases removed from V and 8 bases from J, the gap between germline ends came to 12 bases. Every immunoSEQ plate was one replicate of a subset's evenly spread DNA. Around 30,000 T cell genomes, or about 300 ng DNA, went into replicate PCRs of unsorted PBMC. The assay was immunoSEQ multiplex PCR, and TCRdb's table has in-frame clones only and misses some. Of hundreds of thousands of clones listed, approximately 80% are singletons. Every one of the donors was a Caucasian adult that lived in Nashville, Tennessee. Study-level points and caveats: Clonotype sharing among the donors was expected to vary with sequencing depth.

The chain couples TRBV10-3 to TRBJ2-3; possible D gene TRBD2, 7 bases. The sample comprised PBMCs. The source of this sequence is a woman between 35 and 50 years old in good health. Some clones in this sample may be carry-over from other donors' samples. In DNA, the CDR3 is TGTGCCATCAGTGAGTCTCAGGGGAGGGGTACGCAGTATTTT. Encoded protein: CAISESQGRGTQYF.